This TCR beta chain was recovered during a study of T cells in localized non-small cell lung cancer. Germline V gives CDR1 LNHNV, CDR2 YYDKDF (reference sequence). V lost 0 bases to trimming and J lost 4 bases, with 13 bases between them. The CDR3 loop spans 17 amino acids. The study's findings and limits: Adjacent lung had a median approximately 57 of the 100 largest tumor clones.

Profiling relied on immunoSEQ multiplex PCR, and the TCRdb table lists in-frame clones only, not all of them. Altogether 650 to 850 clones are present, around 30% being singletons, with the ten largest covering roughly 13%. This clone has more than one count but fewer than ten. Its antigen remains unknown. J is TRBJ2-6 and V is TRBV15; D unclear. The material was normal lung tissue next to the tumor, obtained before any cancer treatment. This TCR derives from a female donor over 55 with stage II lung adenocarcinoma. CDR3: CATSRDLQLTGANVLTF. The CDR3 DNA reads TGTGCCACCAGCAGAGATCTACAGCTGACGGGGGCCAACGTCCTGACTTTC.